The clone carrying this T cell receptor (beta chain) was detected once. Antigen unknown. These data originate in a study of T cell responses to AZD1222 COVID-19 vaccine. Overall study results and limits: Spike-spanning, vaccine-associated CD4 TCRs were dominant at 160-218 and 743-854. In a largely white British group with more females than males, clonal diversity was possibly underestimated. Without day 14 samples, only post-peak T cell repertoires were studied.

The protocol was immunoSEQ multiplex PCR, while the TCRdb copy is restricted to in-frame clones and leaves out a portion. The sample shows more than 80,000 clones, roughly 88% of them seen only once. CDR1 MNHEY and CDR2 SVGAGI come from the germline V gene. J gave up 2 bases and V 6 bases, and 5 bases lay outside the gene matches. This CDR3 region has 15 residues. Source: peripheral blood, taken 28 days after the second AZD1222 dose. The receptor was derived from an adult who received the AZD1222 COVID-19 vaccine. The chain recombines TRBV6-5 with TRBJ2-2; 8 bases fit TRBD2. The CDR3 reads CASSSGTRNTGELFF. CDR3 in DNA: TGTGCCAGCAGCTCCGGGACTAGAAACACCGGGGAGCTGTTTTTT.